The table lists the clone carrying this TCR beta chain with many counts. Its antigen is unidentified. The data derive from a study of T cells in Graves' hyperthyroidism and ophthalmopathy. V shed 6 bases and J shed 1 base, with 12 bases lying between them. The CDR3 is made up of 14 amino acids. Germline values: CDR1 ENHRY, CDR2 SYGVKD. Whole-study results and caveats: Most thyroid clonotypes expanded above 0.001 appeared in blood too.

The TCR beta CDR3 regions underwent amplification using RNA transcripts as the source. The HTBI primer set was used in a first-round RT-PCR of the TCR CDR3. TCRdb ran MiXCR on the multiplex PCR reads and lists one entry per CDR3 protein. The table includes hundreds of thousands of distinct CDR3 sequences, roughly a sixth detected once. The source of this sequence is a woman aged 18-29 years with Graves' hyperthyroidism. The chain links TRBV10-3 to TRBJ1-1; no clear D gene. What was sequenced was blood. The CDR3 sequence is CAIRPLEPNTEAFF. The DNA for the CDR3 is TGTGCCATCAGACCCTTGGAACCGAACACTGAAGCTTTCTTT.